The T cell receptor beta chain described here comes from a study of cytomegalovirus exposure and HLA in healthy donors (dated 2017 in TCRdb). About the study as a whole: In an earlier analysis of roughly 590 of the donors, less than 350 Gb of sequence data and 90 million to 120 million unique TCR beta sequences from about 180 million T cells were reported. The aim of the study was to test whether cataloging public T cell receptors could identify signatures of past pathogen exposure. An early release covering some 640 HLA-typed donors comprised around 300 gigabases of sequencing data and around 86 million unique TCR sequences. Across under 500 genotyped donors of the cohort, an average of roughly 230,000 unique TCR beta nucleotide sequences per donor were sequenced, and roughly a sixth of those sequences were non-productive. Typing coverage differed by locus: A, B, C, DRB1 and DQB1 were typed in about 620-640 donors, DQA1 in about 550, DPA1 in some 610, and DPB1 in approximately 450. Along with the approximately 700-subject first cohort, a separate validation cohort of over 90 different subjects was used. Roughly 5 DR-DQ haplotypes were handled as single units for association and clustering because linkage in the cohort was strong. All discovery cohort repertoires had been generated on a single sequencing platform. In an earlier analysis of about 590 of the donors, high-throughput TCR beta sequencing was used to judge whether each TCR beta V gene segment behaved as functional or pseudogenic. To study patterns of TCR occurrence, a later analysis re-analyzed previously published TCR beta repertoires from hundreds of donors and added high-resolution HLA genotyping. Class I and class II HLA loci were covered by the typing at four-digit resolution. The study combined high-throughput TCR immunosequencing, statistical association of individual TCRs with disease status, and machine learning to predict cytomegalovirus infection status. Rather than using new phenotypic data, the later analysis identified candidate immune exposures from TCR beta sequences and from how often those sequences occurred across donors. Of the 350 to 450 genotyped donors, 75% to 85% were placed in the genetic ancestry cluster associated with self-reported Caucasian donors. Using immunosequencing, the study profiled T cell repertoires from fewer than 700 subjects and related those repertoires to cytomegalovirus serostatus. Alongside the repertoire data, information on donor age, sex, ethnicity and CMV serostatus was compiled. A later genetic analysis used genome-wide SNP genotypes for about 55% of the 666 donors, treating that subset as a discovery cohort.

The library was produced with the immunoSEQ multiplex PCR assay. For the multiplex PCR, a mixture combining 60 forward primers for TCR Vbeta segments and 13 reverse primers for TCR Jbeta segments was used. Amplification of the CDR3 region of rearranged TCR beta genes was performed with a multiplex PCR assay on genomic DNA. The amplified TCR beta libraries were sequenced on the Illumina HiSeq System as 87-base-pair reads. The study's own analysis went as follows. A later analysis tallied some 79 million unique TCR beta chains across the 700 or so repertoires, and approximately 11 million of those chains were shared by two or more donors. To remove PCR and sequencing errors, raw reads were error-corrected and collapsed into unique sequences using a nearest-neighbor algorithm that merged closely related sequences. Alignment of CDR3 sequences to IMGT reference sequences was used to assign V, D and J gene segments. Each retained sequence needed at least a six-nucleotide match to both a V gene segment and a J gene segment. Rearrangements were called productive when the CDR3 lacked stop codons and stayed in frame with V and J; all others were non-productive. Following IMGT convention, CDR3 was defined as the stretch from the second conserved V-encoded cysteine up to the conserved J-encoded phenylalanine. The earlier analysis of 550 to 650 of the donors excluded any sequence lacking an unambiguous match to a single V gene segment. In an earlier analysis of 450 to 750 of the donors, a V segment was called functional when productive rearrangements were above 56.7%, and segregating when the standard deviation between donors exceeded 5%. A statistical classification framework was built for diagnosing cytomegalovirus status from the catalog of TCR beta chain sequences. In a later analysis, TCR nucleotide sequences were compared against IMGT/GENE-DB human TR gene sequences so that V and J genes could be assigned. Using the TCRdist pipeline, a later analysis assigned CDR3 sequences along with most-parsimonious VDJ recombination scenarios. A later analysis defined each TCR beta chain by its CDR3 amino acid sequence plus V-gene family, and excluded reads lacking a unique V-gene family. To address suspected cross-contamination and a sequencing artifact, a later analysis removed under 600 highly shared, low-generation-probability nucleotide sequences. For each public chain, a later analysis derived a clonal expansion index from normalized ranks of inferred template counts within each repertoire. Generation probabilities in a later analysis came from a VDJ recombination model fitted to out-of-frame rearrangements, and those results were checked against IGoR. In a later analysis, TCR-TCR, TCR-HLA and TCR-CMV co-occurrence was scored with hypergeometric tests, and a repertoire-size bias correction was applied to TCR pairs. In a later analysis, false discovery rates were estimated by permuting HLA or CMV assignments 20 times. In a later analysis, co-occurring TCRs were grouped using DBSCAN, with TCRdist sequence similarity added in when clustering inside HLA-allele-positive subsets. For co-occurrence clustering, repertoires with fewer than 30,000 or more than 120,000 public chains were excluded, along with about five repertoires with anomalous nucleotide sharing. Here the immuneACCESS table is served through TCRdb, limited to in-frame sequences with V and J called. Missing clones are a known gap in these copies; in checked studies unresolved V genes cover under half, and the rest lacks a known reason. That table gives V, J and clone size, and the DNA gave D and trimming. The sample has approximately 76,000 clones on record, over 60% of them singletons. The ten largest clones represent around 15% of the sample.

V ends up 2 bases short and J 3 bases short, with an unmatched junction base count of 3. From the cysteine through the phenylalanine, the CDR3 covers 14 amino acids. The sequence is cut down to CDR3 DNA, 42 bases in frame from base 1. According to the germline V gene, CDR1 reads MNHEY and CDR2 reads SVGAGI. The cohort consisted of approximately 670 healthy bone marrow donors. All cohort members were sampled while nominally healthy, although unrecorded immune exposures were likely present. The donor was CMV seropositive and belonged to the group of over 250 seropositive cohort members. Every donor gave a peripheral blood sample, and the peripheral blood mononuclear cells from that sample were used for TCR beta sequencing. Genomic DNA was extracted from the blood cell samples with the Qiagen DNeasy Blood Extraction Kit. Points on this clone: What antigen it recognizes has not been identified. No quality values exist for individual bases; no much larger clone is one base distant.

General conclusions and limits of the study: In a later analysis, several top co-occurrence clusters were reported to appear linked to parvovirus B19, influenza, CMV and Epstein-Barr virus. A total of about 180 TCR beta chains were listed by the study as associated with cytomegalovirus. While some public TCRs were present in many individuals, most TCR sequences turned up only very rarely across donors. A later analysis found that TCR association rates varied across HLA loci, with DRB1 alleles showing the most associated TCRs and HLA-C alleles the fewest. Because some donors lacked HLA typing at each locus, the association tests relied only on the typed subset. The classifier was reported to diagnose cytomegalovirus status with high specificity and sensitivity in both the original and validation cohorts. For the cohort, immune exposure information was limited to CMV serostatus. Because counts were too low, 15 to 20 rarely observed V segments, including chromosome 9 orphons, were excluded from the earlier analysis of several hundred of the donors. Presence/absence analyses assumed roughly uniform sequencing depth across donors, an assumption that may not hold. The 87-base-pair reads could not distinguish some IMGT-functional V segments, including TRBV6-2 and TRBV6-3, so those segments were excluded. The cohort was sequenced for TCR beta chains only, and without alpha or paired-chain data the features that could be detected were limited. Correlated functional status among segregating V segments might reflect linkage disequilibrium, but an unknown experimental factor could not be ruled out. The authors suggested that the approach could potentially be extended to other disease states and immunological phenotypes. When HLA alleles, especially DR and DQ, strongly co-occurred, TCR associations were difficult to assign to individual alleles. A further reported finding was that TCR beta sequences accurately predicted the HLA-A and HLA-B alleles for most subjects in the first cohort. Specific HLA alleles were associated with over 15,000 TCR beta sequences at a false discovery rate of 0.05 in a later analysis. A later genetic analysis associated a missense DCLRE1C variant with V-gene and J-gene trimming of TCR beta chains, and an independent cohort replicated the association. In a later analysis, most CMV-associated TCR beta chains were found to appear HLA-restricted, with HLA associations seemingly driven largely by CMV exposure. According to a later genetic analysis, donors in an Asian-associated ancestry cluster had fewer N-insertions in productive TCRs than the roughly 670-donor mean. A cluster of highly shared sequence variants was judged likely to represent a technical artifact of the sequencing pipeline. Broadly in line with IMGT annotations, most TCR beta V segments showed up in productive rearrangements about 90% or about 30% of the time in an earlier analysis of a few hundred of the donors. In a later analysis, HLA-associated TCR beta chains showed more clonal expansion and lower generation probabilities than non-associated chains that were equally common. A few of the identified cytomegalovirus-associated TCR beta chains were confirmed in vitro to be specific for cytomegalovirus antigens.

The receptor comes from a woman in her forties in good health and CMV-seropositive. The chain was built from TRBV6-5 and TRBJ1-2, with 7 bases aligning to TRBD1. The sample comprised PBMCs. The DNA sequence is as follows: TGTGCCAGCAGTTACGACGGACAGGACTATGGCTACACCTTC. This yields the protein CASSYDGQDYGYTF.